Listed below are T cell receptor beta chains from one sample, sequenced in a study of blood T cell repertoires in COVID-19. The protocol was immunoSEQ multiplex PCR, while the TCRdb copy is restricted to in-frame clones and leaves out a portion. The sample lists about 210,000 clones, more than 75% occurring once. Sequenced sample: peripheral blood. These receptor sequences come from a woman in her forties with acute or convalescent COVID-19. CDR3s include the opening cysteine and the closing phenylalanine or tryptophan. Fields, in order: D gene, clone size, J gene, V gene, CDR3 protein, CDR3 DNA. A D gene is named only where the DNA matches it firmly. The listing skips clone size in some rows; elsewhere it reads once, few, many or a size class.

d_call: TRBD2; clone_size: .; j_call: TRBJ2-1; v_call: TRBV6-1; cdr3_aa: CASSVGGGVSYNEQFF; cdr3_nt: TGTGCCAGCAGTGTGGGCGGGGGGGTCTCCTACAATGAGCAGTTCTTC
d_call: TRBD1; clone_size: once; j_call: TRBJ1-4; v_call: TRBV2; cdr3_aa: CASSEGTGSIANEKLFF; cdr3_nt: TGTGCCAGCAGTGAAGGGACAGGGAGTATAGCTAATGAAAAGCTGTTTTTT
d_call: .; clone_size: .; j_call: TRBJ2-3; v_call: TRBV10-1; cdr3_aa: CASSEEPDTQYF; cdr3_nt: TGCGCCAGTTCGGAGGAGCCAGATACGCAGTATTTT
d_call: .; clone_size: .; j_call: TRBJ1-1; v_call: TRBV5-6; cdr3_aa: CASRGVNTEAFF; cdr3_nt: TGTGCCAGCAGAGGGGTGAACACTGAAGCTTTCTTT
d_call: .; clone_size: .; j_call: TRBJ1-1; v_call: TRBV10-3; cdr3_aa: CAISRTEDEAFF; cdr3_nt: TGTGCCATCAGTCGGACGGAGGATGAAGCTTTCTTT
d_call: .; clone_size: once; j_call: TRBJ2-3; v_call: TRBV7-9; cdr3_aa: CASSLTVSSSTDTQYF; cdr3_nt: TGTGCCAGCAGCTTGACAGTTTCCTCTAGCACAGATACGCAGTATTTT
d_call: TRBD2; clone_size: few; j_call: TRBJ2-3; v_call: TRBV7-2; cdr3_aa: CASRRVIAGVKDTQYF; cdr3_nt: TGTGCCAGCAGACGAGTAATAGCGGGAGTAAAAGATACGCAGTATTTT
d_call: TRBD2; clone_size: few; j_call: TRBJ2-3; v_call: TRBV11-2; cdr3_aa: CASSFSGGRTDTQYF; cdr3_nt: TGTGCCAGCAGCTTTAGCGGGGGTCGCACAGATACGCAGTATTTT
d_call: .; clone_size: .; j_call: TRBJ2-7; v_call: TRBV19; cdr3_aa: CASSLRTPGPNEQYF; cdr3_nt: TGTGCCAGTAGTCTACGGACTCCGGGCCCCAACGAGCAGTACTTC
d_call: TRBD2; clone_size: once; j_call: TRBJ2-7; v_call: TRBV7-9; cdr3_aa: CASSLAKRGLYEQYF; cdr3_nt: TGTGCCAGCAGCTTAGCAAAGCGGGGTCTCTACGAGCAGTACTTC
d_call: .; clone_size: .; j_call: TRBJ2-1; v_call: TRBV4-2; cdr3_aa: CASSQVSSPYNEQFF; cdr3_nt: TGTGCCAGCAGCCAAGTTTCTAGCCCATACAATGAGCAGTTCTTC
d_call: TRBD2; clone_size: .; j_call: TRBJ2-5; v_call: TRBV27; cdr3_aa: CASRRTSRETQYF; cdr3_nt: TGTGCCAGCAGACGGACTAGTAGGGAGACCCAGTACTTC
d_call: TRBD1; clone_size: .; j_call: TRBJ1-1; v_call: TRBV5-5; cdr3_aa: CASRQGGAPNTEAFF; cdr3_nt: TGTGCCAGCAGGCAGGGGGGAGCCCCAAACACTGAAGCTTTCTTT
d_call: .; clone_size: once; j_call: TRBJ2-3; v_call: TRBV6-1; cdr3_aa: CASSEGWLAVSTDTQYF; cdr3_nt: TGTGCCAGCAGTGAAGGATGGTTAGCGGTTAGCACAGATACGCAGTATTTT
d_call: .; clone_size: .; j_call: TRBJ1-1; v_call: TRBV27; cdr3_aa: CASSFSSQGFTEAFF; cdr3_nt: TGTGCCAGCAGTTTTTCGTCGCAGGGGTTTACTGAAGCTTTCTTT
d_call: TRBD2; clone_size: .; j_call: TRBJ2-5; v_call: TRBV11-2; cdr3_aa: CASSLLAGAETQYF; cdr3_nt: TGTGCCAGCAGCTTGTTAGCGGGAGCAGAGACCCAGTACTTC
d_call: .; clone_size: once; j_call: TRBJ1-6; v_call: TRBV20-1; cdr3_aa: CSAQQGGPLHF; cdr3_nt: TGCAGTGCCCAACAGGGTGGACCCCTCCACTTT
d_call: .; clone_size: .; j_call: TRBJ1-4; v_call: TRBV5-8; cdr3_aa: CASSLAVGPDNEKLFF; cdr3_nt: TGTGCCAGCAGCCTGGCAGTGGGCCCAGATAATGAAAAACTGTTTTTT
d_call: TRBD2; clone_size: .; j_call: TRBJ2-1; v_call: TRBV5-1; cdr3_aa: CASSQGTSGFGNNEQFF; cdr3_nt: TGCGCCAGCAGCCAAGGGACTAGCGGGTTCGGCAACAATGAGCAGTTCTTC
d_call: .; clone_size: .; j_call: TRBJ1-1; v_call: TRBV2; cdr3_aa: CASSERARAQNTEAFF; cdr3_nt: TGTGCCAGCAGTGAAAGGGCCAGGGCCCAGAACACTGAAGCTTTCTTT
d_call: .; clone_size: .; j_call: TRBJ1-1; v_call: TRBV19; cdr3_aa: CASSIQGSSTEAFF; cdr3_nt: TGTGCCAGTAGTATACAGGGTAGTAGCACTGAAGCTTTCTTT
d_call: TRBD1; clone_size: .; j_call: TRBJ2-2; v_call: TRBV5-5; cdr3_aa: CASSAGQGSGELFF; cdr3_nt: TGTGCCAGCAGCGCGGGACAGGGGTCCGGGGAGCTGTTTTTT
d_call: .; clone_size: .; j_call: TRBJ1-1; v_call: TRBV30; cdr3_aa: CAWKLWEAEAFF; cdr3_nt: TGTGCCTGGAAGCTCTGGGAGGCTGAAGCTTTCTTT
d_call: .; clone_size: .; j_call: TRBJ1-2; v_call: TRBV18; cdr3_aa: CASSPQRLDYGYTF; cdr3_nt: TGTGCCAGCTCACCACAACGGTTAGACTATGGCTACACCTTC
d_call: TRBD1; clone_size: .; j_call: TRBJ2-7; v_call: TRBV20-1; cdr3_aa: CSASDHSTGGRSYEQYF; cdr3_nt: TGCAGTGCTAGTGACCATTCGACAGGGGGTAGATCCTACGAGCAGTACTTC
d_call: TRBD2; clone_size: few; j_call: TRBJ2-7; v_call: TRBV14; cdr3_aa: CASSQDSRIAGVYEQYF; cdr3_nt: TGTGCCAGCAGCCAAGATTCGAGGATAGCGGGGGTTTACGAGCAGTACTTC
d_call: .; clone_size: few; j_call: TRBJ2-5; v_call: TRBV11-1; cdr3_aa: CASSLRRSKTPETQYF; cdr3_nt: TGTGCCAGCAGCTTAAGGAGATCAAAGACTCCTGAGACCCAGTACTTC
d_call: .; clone_size: .; j_call: TRBJ2-7; v_call: TRBV10-1; cdr3_aa: CASSGDTLRDEQYF; cdr3_nt: TGCGCCAGCAGTGGGGACACCCTCCGGGACGAGCAGTACTTC
d_call: TRBD1; clone_size: .; j_call: TRBJ1-6; v_call: TRBV25-1; cdr3_aa: CASSGKGQGNSPLHF; cdr3_nt: TGTGCCAGCAGTGGGAAGGGACAGGGGAATTCACCCCTCCACTTT
d_call: .; clone_size: .; j_call: TRBJ1-4; v_call: TRBV7-8; cdr3_aa: CASSSGRGTYEKLFF; cdr3_nt: TGTGCCAGCAGCTCAGGCAGGGGAACTTATGAAAAACTGTTTTTT
d_call: TRBD2; clone_size: .; j_call: TRBJ2-7; v_call: TRBV25-1; cdr3_aa: CASSGKRGPYEQYF; cdr3_nt: TGTGCCAGCAGTGGGAAGCGGGGGCCCTACGAGCAGTACTTC